The clone carrying this TCR beta chain was counted a few times. What it binds is unknown. Germline CDR1 is SSHAT and CDR2 is FNYEAQ (reference sequence). Trimming shortened V by 5 bases and J by 4 bases, and 14 bases separated the two germline ends. This CDR3 contains 15 residues. The source of the sample is a study of T cells after yellow fever vaccination. Study-level information: Low-cell-number fractions were prepared with SMART-Seq v4 Ultra Low Input.

Study-wide results and limits: Weaker, the secondary response peaked sooner, at day 5 versus 15. Most clones from primary vaccination resurfaced after the booster (about 96% CD4, approximately 87% CD8).

Template switching with 5'RACE generated the TCR cDNA and added a universal primer site and UMIs. TCRdb re-derived calls from the 5' RACE reads in MiXCR, one entry per CDR3 protein. The table includes a few hundred thousand distinct CDR3 sequences, under 25% detected once. Specimen: PBMCs, collected 15 days after the yellow fever booster vaccination. The chain recombines TRBV7-7 with TRBJ2-2, with D perhaps TRBD2 (6 bases). The clonotype was recovered from a man under 40 who received the YFV17D yellow fever vaccine. This CDR3 is CASSERRGRTGELFF. The CDR3 coding sequence is TGTGCCAGCAGCGAGCGGAGGGGTCGCACCGGGGAGCTGTTTTTT.